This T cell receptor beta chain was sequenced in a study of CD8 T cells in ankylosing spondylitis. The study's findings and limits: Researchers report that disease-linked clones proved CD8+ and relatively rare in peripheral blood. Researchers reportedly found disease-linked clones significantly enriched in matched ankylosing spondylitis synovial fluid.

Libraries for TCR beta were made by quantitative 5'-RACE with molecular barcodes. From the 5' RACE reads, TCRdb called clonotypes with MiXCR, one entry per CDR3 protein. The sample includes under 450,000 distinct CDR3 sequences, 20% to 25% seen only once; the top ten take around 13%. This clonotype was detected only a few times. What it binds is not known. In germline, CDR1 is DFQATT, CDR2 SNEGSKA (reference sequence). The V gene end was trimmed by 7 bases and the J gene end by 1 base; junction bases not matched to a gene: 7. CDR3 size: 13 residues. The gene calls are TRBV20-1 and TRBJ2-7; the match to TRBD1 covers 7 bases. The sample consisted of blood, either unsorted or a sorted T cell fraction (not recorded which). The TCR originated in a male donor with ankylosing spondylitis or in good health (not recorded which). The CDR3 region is CSGTGTDSYEQYF. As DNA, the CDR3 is TGCAGTGGAACCGGGACAGATTCCTACGAGCAGTACTTC.